The 30 T cell receptor beta chains reported below all come from one sample, sequenced in a study of OX40 agonist ivuxolimab in advanced cancers. Here immunoSEQ multiplex PCR was the method, and the copy in TCRdb shows in-frame clones only, minus some. The data hold 100,000 or so clones, with about 88% observed a single time. The sequencing used CD4+ or CD8+ T cells sorted from blood, collected in a trial of the OX40 agonist ivuxolimab. These receptors all stem from an adult with an advanced solid tumor such as melanoma, head and neck, liver or kidney cancer.

This clone was detected only a few times. The chain combines TRBV4-3 with TRBJ1-2; tentatively, D is TRBD1 (6 bases). V lost 1 base, J lost 4 bases, and 10 bases lay in between. There are 14 residues in the CDR3. Per the germline V gene, CDR1 is LGHNA and CDR2 is YSLEER. The chain's CDR3 is CASSQAGGGYGYTF. The CDR3 nucleotides are TGCGCCAGCAGCCAAGCTGGAGGGGGCTATGGCTACACCTTC.

The V and J genes are TRBV19 and TRBJ1-4; D is ambiguous. V dropped 5 bases and J dropped 8 bases, with 9 bases sitting between them. CDR3 length: 12 residues. Germline assignment: CDR1 LNHDA and CDR2 SQIVND (reference sequence). The chain's CDR3 is CASSPWMEKLFF. The CDR3 coding sequence is TGTGCCAGTAGTCCCTGGATGGAAAAACTGTTTTTT.

The rearrangement links TRBV28 to TRBJ1-5; D is possibly TRBD1 (5 bases). V shed 11 bases and J shed 0 bases, with 14 bases lying between them. The CDR3 is 14 residues long. The germline CDR1 and CDR2 sequences are MDHEN and SYDVKM. DNA of the CDR3: TGTGCCGGGGCTGCCCCTTATAGCAATCAGCCCCAGCATTTT. Protein product: CAGAAPYSNQPQHF.

The V gene is TRBV2, the J gene TRBJ1-1; 9 bases are a match to TRBD1. Unmatched junction bases numbered 1, after V lost 5 bases and J lost 0 bases. The CDR3 covers 14 residues. CDR1 and CDR2 (germline): SNHLY, FYNNEI. DNA for the CDR3: TGTGCCAGCAGTCGGGACAGGGTGAACACTGAAGCTTTCTTT. It translates to CASSRDRVNTEAFF.

J is TRBJ2-3 and V is TRBV6-1; TRBD2 matches at 7 bases. Germline loops: CDR1 MNHNS, CDR2 SASEGT. V shed 2 bases and J 5 bases; nucleotides not matched to a gene: 13. The CDR3 spans 17 residues. The CDR3 DNA reads TGTGCCAGCAGTGAATTCGGGTCGGGGAGGGCGCGAGATACGCAGTATTTT. Translated, it gives CASSEFGSGRARDTQYF.

This chain connects TRBV18 to TRBJ1-1; D might be TRBD1 (6 bases). The CDR3 spans 12 residues. The ends were cut back, 4 bases at V and 8 bases at J, with 11 bases in the middle. CDR1 is KGHSH, CDR2 LQKENI, per germline. The CDR3: CASSLGHPEAFF. CDR3 DNA: TGTGCCAGCTCACTGGGACACCCGGAAGCTTTCTTT.

V gene TRBV7-8 combines with J gene TRBJ1-2, with 9 bases that match TRBD1. There are 17 residues in the CDR3. CDR1 and CDR2 (germline): SGHVS, FQNEAQ. Trimming at V came to 5 bases and at J to 8 bases, leaving 18 bases not matched to a gene. The CDR3 DNA follows: TGTGCCAGCAGCCCAAGGAGGACAGGGGCCTCCGGGGGGGGCTACACCTTC. Its protein is CASSPRRTGASGGGYTF.

The V and J genes are TRBV6-1 and TRBJ2-7; D ambiguous. Trimming stripped 3 bases from V and 2 bases from J, with 11 bases between. Germline values: CDR1 MNHNS, CDR2 SASEGT. The CDR3 contains 14 residues. As DNA, the CDR3 is TGTGCCAGCAGTGATATCAACGGGCCCTACGAGCAGTACGTC. Its protein is CASSDINGPYEQYV.

This chain joins TRBV7-9 and TRBJ1-6, with 7 bases fitting TRBD1. The trim removed 6 bases at V and 5 bases at J, leaving 7 bases unmatched. The CDR3 runs 15 residues. CDR1 and CDR2 (germline): SEHNR, FQNEAQ (reference sequence). The CDR3 loop is CASRDDRADNSPLHF. As DNA, the CDR3 is TGTGCCAGCAGGGATGACAGGGCGGATAATTCACCCCTCCACTTT.

The CDR3 loop reads CASTLQGAGNTEAFF. Written as DNA, the CDR3 is TGTGCCAGCACACTTCAAGGGGCCGGGAACACTGAAGCTTTCTTT. This chain connects TRBV7-2 to TRBJ1-1, with a tentative D call TRBD1 (5 bases). The CDR3 consists of 15 residues. The germline gives CDR1 SGHTA, CDR2 FQGNSA. V was clipped by 7 bases and J by 1 base, with 16 bases between them.

The rearrangement joins TRBV4-3 to TRBJ2-2; 8 bases match TRBD2. This CDR3 has 15 residues. Germline CDR1 and CDR2: LGHNA and YSLEER. With 3 bases clipped from V and 6 bases from J, the junction kept 6 bases outside the gene matches. The CDR3 loop reads CASSQTAREAGELFF. The CDR3 nucleotides read TGCGCCAGCAGCCAGACCGCGCGGGAGGCCGGGGAGCTGTTTTTT.

CDR3 sequence (DNA): TGTGCCAGCAGTCCCTCAGGGTTTCGCACTGAAGCTTTCTTT. It yields the protein CASSPSGFRTEAFF. The rearrangement links TRBV27 to TRBJ1-1, with D perhaps matching TRBD1 (5 bases). In germline, CDR1 is MNHEY, CDR2 SMNVEV (reference sequence). The V gene lost 5 bases and the J gene lost 4 bases, with 14 bases spanning the gap. This CDR3 is built from 14 residues.

This clone was recorded only once. The chain couples TRBV28 to TRBJ1-3; D remains ambiguous. Germline lookup yields CDR1 MDHEN and CDR2 SYDVKM. This CDR3 region has 14 residues. Between the trimmed V and J ends, which lost 7 bases and 0 bases, there was a span of 10 bases. The CDR3 loop reads CASTLGLSGNTIYF. CDR3 DNA sequence: TGTGCCAGCACCCTTGGACTCTCTGGAAACACCATATATTTT.

This chain links TRBV7-6 with TRBJ1-3; TRBD1 agrees at 7 bases. V was pared by 1 base and J by 2 bases, with 5 bases of the junction left unmatched. The CDR3 totals 16 residues. Germline CDR1 and CDR2: SGHVS and FNYEAQ. The DNA for the CDR3 is TGTGCCAGCAGCTTAGGACAGGGATCTGCTGGAAACACCATATATTTT. Its translation: CASSLGQGSAGNTIYF.

V usage is TRBV5-1 and J usage is TRBJ1-5; D gene unclear. Germline lookup yields CDR1 SGHRS and CDR2 YFSETQ. Trimming left V 0 bases short and J 7 bases short, with 11 bases between. The CDR3 extends over 14 amino acids. CDR3 coding DNA: TGCGCCAGCAGCTTGGAGGGTCGGGGACAGCCCCAGCATTTT. Translated, it gives CASSLEGRGQPQHF.

The V call is TRBV30, the J call TRBJ2-3; no definite D call. There are 16 residues in the CDR3. V lost 0 bases and J 4 bases, leaving 17 bases between the germline ends. The germline V gene has CDR1 GTSNPN and CDR2 SVGIG (reference sequence). In DNA form, the CDR3 reads TGTGCCTGGAGTGTTCTTGGAACTATCGGCCCAGATACGCAGTATTTT. Its translation: CAWSVLGTIGPDTQYF.

This CDR3 is CASSVGAKDSYEQYV. CDR3 coding DNA: TGTGCCAGCAGCGTAGGAGCGAAGGACTCCTACGAGCAGTACGTC. The rearrangement joins TRBV9 to TRBJ2-7; D unclear. In germline, CDR1 is SGDLS, CDR2 YYNGEE. This CDR3 has 15 residues. Between the trimmed V and J ends, which lost 0 bases and 0 bases, there was a span of 10 bases.

This sequence joins TRBV4-2 and TRBJ1-2; D ambiguous. V was pared by 0 bases and J by 1 base, with 6 bases between. The CDR3 covers 14 residues. Germline V gene sequence: CDR1 LGHNA, CDR2 YNFKEQ. The CDR3: CASSQDFGNYGYTF. CDR3 nucleotides: TGTGCCAGCAGCCAAGATTTTGGTAACTATGGCTACACCTTC.

This clone was detected a few times. This chain links TRBV4-1 with TRBJ1-5; TRBD1 matches at 7 bases. The CDR3 has 15 residues. Germline V gene data show CDR1 as MGHRA and CDR2 as YSYEKL. Trimming cost V 5 bases and J 1 base; bases outside gene matches: 5. CDR3 loop: CASSDRVSSNQPQHF. The CDR3 bases are TGCGCCAGCAGCGACAGGGTCTCGAGCAATCAGCCCCAGCATTTT.

This chain connects TRBV27 to TRBJ2-1; D uncertain. Trimming stripped 0 bases from V and 5 bases from J, with 8 bases between. This CDR3 contains 14 residues. CDR1 and CDR2 (germline): MNHEY, SMNVEV (reference sequence). The CDR3 DNA reads as TGTGCCAGCAGTTTATCGCGACTTGACAATGAGCAGTTCTTC. Encoded protein: CASSLSRLDNEQFF.

This clone was found once. This chain joins TRBV28 and TRBJ2-1, with D unclear. With 3 bases removed from V and 10 bases from J, the gap between germline ends came to 10 bases. Looked up from germline, CDR1 is MDHEN and CDR2 is SYDVKM. The CDR3 covers 12 residues. CDR3 DNA sequence: TGTGCCAGCAGTTTTCGAGGTAGGGAGCAGTTCTTC. Translating gives CASSFRGREQFF. Using reference TRBV28 and TRBJ2-1 for the parts outside the CDR3, the full variable domain is DVKVTQSSRYLVKRTGEKVFLECVQDMDHENMFWYRQDPGLGLRLIYFSYDVKMKEKGDIPEGYSVSREKKERFSLILESASTNQTSMYLCASSFRGREQFFGPGTRLTVL.

The chain couples TRBV6-1 to TRBJ1-2; TRBD1 is a possible D gene (5 bases). Germline assignment: CDR1 MNHNS and CDR2 SASEGT. The CDR3 is 14 amino acids. V was shortened by 4 bases and J by 3 bases, with 12 bases between the two germline ends. The CDR3 loop is CASSVSGKDYGYTF. The CDR3 DNA follows: TGTGCCAGCAGTGTATCAGGGAAAGACTATGGCTACACCTTC.

The rearrangement uses TRBV28 and TRBJ1-3; D might be TRBD1 (6 bases). This CDR3 is 17 amino acids long. CDR1 and CDR2 (germline): MDHEN, SYDVKM. V was clipped by 7 bases and J by 3 bases, with 22 bases between them. The CDR3 loop is CASTNTPRGGNGNTIYF. In nucleotides, the CDR3 is TGTGCCAGCACCAATACTCCGAGAGGGGGAAATGGAAACACCATATATTTT. Looking up the rest from reference TRBV28 and TRBJ1-3 gives the full variable domain: DVKVTQSSRYLVKRTGEKVFLECVQDMDHENMFWYRQDPGLGLRLIYFSYDVKMKEKGDIPEGYSVSREKKERFSLILESASTNQTSMYLCASTNTPRGGNGNTIYFGEGSWLTVV.

The V call is TRBV6-1, the J call TRBJ2-1, with 7 bases that match TRBD2. This CDR3 contains 11 residues. V lost 11 bases to trimming and J lost 10 bases; unmatched junction nucleotides: 8. The germline CDR1 and CDR2 sequences are MNHNS and SASEGT. In DNA form, the CDR3 reads TGTGCCGGGCGGACTAGGTTCGAGCAGTTCTTC. Translated: CAGRTRFEQFF.

This clone was counted a single time. This sequence joins TRBV7-9 and TRBJ2-1; 11 bases align to TRBD1. Per germline, CDR1 SEHNR and CDR2 FQNEAQ (reference sequence). The CDR3 loop spans 15 amino acids. The ends lost 6 bases at V and 4 bases at J; junction bases unmatched: 5. The CDR3 DNA sequence: TGTGCCAGCAGACCCGGACAGGGGGCTTACAATGAGCAGTTCTTC. Its translation is CASRPGQGAYNEQFF.

This rearrangement joins TRBV10-3 to TRBJ2-1; no firm D call. Germline lookup yields CDR1 ENHRY and CDR2 SYGVKD. Trimming pared 10 bases from V and 3 bases from J, leaving 16 bases between. The CDR3 runs to 14 residues. The DNA for the CDR3 is TGTGCCACCCGATACTCCGAGGTCTACAATGAGCAGTTCTTC. Translating it yields CATRYSEVYNEQFF.

The chain employs TRBV4-2 and TRBJ2-5; D might be TRBD2 (6 bases). The CDR3 is made up of 16 amino acids. V was trimmed by 1 base and J by 5 bases, leaving 17 bases between them. Germline-derived CDR1 and CDR2 are LGHNA and YNFKEQ. The CDR3 bases are TGTGCCAGCAGCCAAGGGAATAGCGGAGGCGGGGAGACCCAGTACTTC. It specifies CASSQGNSGGGETQYF.

The chain uses TRBV18 and TRBJ1-5; a weak D match, TRBD1 (6 bases). The V and J ends lost 6 bases and 1 base respectively, with 10 bases between them. The CDR3 consists of 14 residues. Looked up from germline, CDR1 is KGHSH and CDR2 is LQKENI. CDR3 loop: CASSDRPSNQPQHF. CDR3 DNA: TGTGCCAGCTCCGACAGGCCGAGCAATCAGCCCCAGCATTTT.

This clone was recorded only once. The genes are TRBV4-3 and TRBJ2-5; perhaps TRBD1 as D (6 bases). Between the trimmed V and J ends, which lost 4 bases and 5 bases, there was a span of 20 bases. The CDR3 runs 16 residues. The V gene's germline CDR1 is LGHNA and CDR2 YSLEER. CDR3 in DNA: TGCGCCAGCAGCCCCCAAAAGACAGGTCGCTTGGAGACCCAGTACTTC. Its protein product is CASSPQKTGRLETQYF.

V is TRBV28 and J is TRBJ2-7; weak D call: TRBD1 (6 bases). Between the trimmed V and J ends, which lost 6 bases and 0 bases, there was a span of 12 bases. Germline lookup yields CDR1 MDHEN and CDR2 SYDVKM. This CDR3 is built from 14 residues. The CDR3 here is CASSPGVSSYEQYF. CDR3 DNA: TGTGCCAGCAGCCCAGGGGTGAGCTCCTACGAGCAGTACTTC. Full variable domain (remainder filled in from reference TRBV28 and TRBJ2-7): DVKVTQSSRYLVKRTGEKVFLECVQDMDHENMFWYRQDPGLGLRLIYFSYDVKMKEKGDIPEGYSVSREKKERFSLILESASTNQTSMYLCASSPGVSSYEQYFGPGTRLTVT.